This T cell receptor (beta chain) was profiled in a study of neoadjuvant nivolumab and ipilimumab in lung cancer. Germline CDR1 is KGHSH and CDR2 is LQKENI. The CDR3 is 16 amino acids. J gave up 4 bases and V 6 bases, and 11 bases lay outside the gene matches. Method: immunoSEQ multiplex PCR; TCRdb's copy keeps in-frame clones and lacks some. Here the sample spans tens of thousands of clones, about 81% being singletons. Findings and caveats of the study: From pretherapy to surgery, tumor richness and clonality rose with dual therapy. Resected-tumor TCR richness correlated positively with pretherapy blood richness. Compared with tumor-adjacent uninvolved lung, resected tumors showed greater richness and clonality.

This clone appeared a few times. Its antigen is not identified. This sequence joins TRBV18 and TRBJ2-5, with TRBD2 matching over 10 bases. The material sequenced was tumor tissue, taken after neoadjuvant nivolumab, alone or with ipilimumab, at or shortly before surgery. The sequence derives from an adult with non-small cell lung cancer. The CDR3 region is CASSSAVSGRVETQYF. CDR3 nucleotides: TGTGCCAGCTCTTCCGCAGTCAGCGGGAGGGTAGAGACCCAGTACTTC.